The 18 T cell receptor beta chains below were found in one sample sequenced in a study of identical twins. TCRdb reanalysed the 5' RACE reads using MiXCR and keeps one entry per CDR3 protein. This table has around 960,000 distinct CDR3 sequences, 9% to 15% appearing once. This sample was shared with a second study, whose subject was yellow fever vaccine responses in identical twins.

The source material was PBMCs. The origin of the receptors is a woman between 18 and 29 years old in good health.

The chain combines TRBV5-1 with TRBJ2-1, with 11 bases aligning to TRBD2. This CDR3 is built from 15 residues. Germline-derived CDR1 and CDR2 are SGHRS and YFSETQ. The V gene end was trimmed by 4 bases and the J gene end by 10 bases; junction bases not matched to a gene: 10. This CDR3 is CASSGTSGGGLEQFF. In DNA, the CDR3 is TGCGCCAGCAGCGGTACTAGCGGGGGTGGTTTGGAGCAGTTCTTC.

The table lists this clonotype with many counts. V usage is TRBV12-3 or TRBV12-4 and J usage is TRBJ2-2, with D perhaps TRBD1 (7 bases). This CDR3 has 18 amino acids. The ends were cut back, 6 bases at V and 2 bases at J, with 22 bases in the middle. CDR3 sequence reads: CASSHSAGQTRNTGELFF. In nucleotides, the CDR3 is TGTGCCAGCAGCCACAGCGCGGGACAGACAAGAAACACCGGGGAGCTGTTTTTT.

The chain employs TRBV7-9 and TRBJ2-6; no definite D call. This CDR3 comprises 14 residues. V was pared by 4 bases and J by 10 bases, with 14 bases between. CDR1 and CDR2 (germline): SEHNR, FQNEAQ (reference sequence). This CDR3 is CASSSRGVANVLTF. For the CDR3, the DNA is TGTGCCAGCAGCTCCCGAGGAGTGGCGAACGTCCTGACTTTC.

This clonotype was counted only a few times. V and J are TRBV28 and TRBJ2-5; 10 nucleotides align to TRBD2. Trimming at V came to 2 bases and at J to 4 bases, leaving 7 bases not matched to a gene. This CDR3 spans 16 amino acids. Per the germline V gene, CDR1 is MDHEN and CDR2 is SYDVKM. This CDR3 reads CASSLVLAGVGETQYF. As DNA, the CDR3 is TGTGCCAGCAGTTTAGTCCTAGCGGGAGTTGGAGAGACCCAGTACTTC.

This clonotype was seen only a few times. The chain is built from TRBV10-3 and TRBJ2-3; D possibly matches TRBD1 or TRBD2 (5 bases each). Trimming pared 2 bases from V and 0 bases from J, leaving 12 bases between. The CDR3 has 16 amino acids. Germline-derived CDR1 and CDR2 are ENHRY and SYGVKD. The CDR3 reads CAISEPGPASTDTQYF. In DNA form, the CDR3 reads TGTGCCATCAGTGAGCCGGGGCCAGCTAGCACAGATACGCAGTATTTT.

The chain couples TRBV6-5 to TRBJ2-5; 7 bases line up with TRBD1. The length of the CDR3 is 14 residues. The junction had 5 bases not matched to a gene; V was cut back by 2 bases and J by 5 bases. Germline loops: CDR1 MNHEY, CDR2 SVGAGI. The CDR3 is CASSYPDREETQYF. In DNA, the CDR3 is TGTGCCAGCAGTTACCCCGACAGGGAGGAGACCCAGTACTTC.

This clonotype was seen a few times. CDR3 loop: CSARDWAGGSNEQFF. The CDR3 region has the DNA TGCAGTGCTAGAGATTGGGCGGGAGGGAGTAATGAGCAGTTCTTC. The V gene is TRBV20-1, the J gene TRBJ2-1, with TRBD2 matching over 9 bases. V dropped 0 bases and J dropped 7; count of bases not matched to a gene: 7. The CDR3 has 15 amino acids. The V gene's germline CDR1 is DFQATT and CDR2 SNEGSKA (reference sequence).

The V gene is TRBV10-3, the J gene TRBJ2-1; 7 nucleotides agree with TRBD1. This CDR3 contains 15 residues. With V trimmed by 0 bases and J by 5 bases, 4 bases remained unmatched. Germline loops: CDR1 ENHRY, CDR2 SYGVKD. The CDR3 here is CAISESTGFNNEQFF. The CDR3 nucleotides read TGTGCCATCAGTGAGTCGACAGGGTTCAACAATGAGCAGTTCTTC.

For this clonotype: Likely a read error: the CDR3 ends without its conserved phenylalanine or tryptophan. The chain joins TRBV20-1 to TRBJ1-1, with 9 bases identical to TRBD1. J gave up 5 bases and V 2 bases, and 6 bases lay outside the gene matches. Germline CDR1 DFQATT, CDR2 SNEGSKA (reference sequence). This CDR3 is 14 amino acids long. CDR3 DNA sequence: TGCAGTGCTAGACACCGGGACAGGGCTACTGAAGCTTTCATT. Protein product: CSARHRDRATEAFI.

The rearrangement joins TRBV9 to TRBJ1-1; 7 bases map to TRBD1. The CDR3 is 14 amino acids. J gave up 4 bases and V 3 bases, and 6 bases lay outside the gene matches. Germline values: CDR1 SGDLS, CDR2 YYNGEE. The CDR3 region is CASSAYDRVTEAFF. CDR3 sequence (DNA): TGTGCCAGCAGCGCATACGACAGGGTCACTGAAGCTTTCTTT.

This clonotype was observed a few times. The rearrangement joins TRBV11-2 to TRBJ1-4, with D possibly being TRBD1 (6 bases). Germline V CDR1 and CDR2: SGHAT, FQNNGV. This CDR3 has 15 amino acids. The V end was cut by 4 bases, the J end by 0 bases, with 9 bases between. CDR3 DNA sequence: TGTGCCAGCAGCTCCTGGACAGCAACTAATGAAAAACTGTTTTTT. Its translation is CASSSWTATNEKLFF.

V usage is TRBV28 and J usage is TRBJ2-5, with D possibly being TRBD1 (5 bases). The CDR3 is 12 amino acids. V was trimmed by 5 bases and J by 5 bases, leaving 9 bases between them. Germline V gives CDR1 MDHEN, CDR2 SYDVKM. CDR3 in amino acids: CASSTKGETQYF. The CDR3 DNA reads as TGTGCCAGCAGTACCAAGGGGGAGACCCAGTACTTC.

This clonotype was detected many times. This chain connects TRBV12-3 or TRBV12-4 to TRBJ2-7; TRBD1 is a possible D gene (5 bases). V lost 2 bases and J lost 5, with 19 bases in between. The CDR3 length is 16 residues. The CDR3 bases are TGTGCCAGCAGTTTAAATTTGGGGCAGACAAGTCACGAGCAGTACTTC. Residues: CASSLNLGQTSHEQYF.

The V gene is TRBV20-1, the J gene TRBJ2-3, with 7 bases identical to TRBD2. CDR1 and CDR2 (germline): DFQATT, SNEGSKA (reference sequence). The CDR3 is made up of 15 amino acids. The trim removed 6 bases at V and 6 bases at J, leaving 15 bases unmatched. The CDR3 DNA sequence: TGCAGTGCAAACCCGCCGGGACTAACTGGGGATACGCAGTATTTT. Amino acid sequence: CSANPPGLTGDTQYF.

V usage is TRBV20-1 and J usage is TRBJ2-1, with a weak D call TRBD1 (6 bases). Per germline, CDR1 DFQATT and CDR2 SNEGSKA (reference sequence). V was clipped by 1 base and J by 6 bases, with 16 bases between them. The CDR3 length is 15 residues. CDR3 sequence (DNA): TGCAGTGCTAGAGGGGTACAGGGTGGGCGCAATGAGCAGTTCTTC. It encodes CSARGVQGGRNEQFF.

The chain uses TRBV7-2 and TRBJ2-1, with 10 bases lining up with TRBD2. After removal of 0 bases from V and 5 bases from J, the junction contained 10 bases not matched to a gene. The CDR3 spans 18 residues. CDR1 is SGHTA, CDR2 FQGNSA, per germline. As DNA, the CDR3 is TGTGCCAGCAGCTTAGCCCCCGCTCTAGCGGGAGTGAACAATGAGCAGTTCTTC. Translating gives CASSLAPALAGVNNEQFF.

This clonotype was detected only a few times. V gene TRBV6-1 combines with J gene TRBJ2-2; 8 bases align to TRBD2. Germline V gives CDR1 MNHNS, CDR2 SASEGT. The CDR3 covers 17 residues. V trimming: 7 bases; J trimming: 5 bases; junction bases outside the gene matches: 15. The CDR3 protein is CASTVSGASSGTGELFF. The CDR3 nucleotides are TGTGCCAGCACAGTTAGCGGGGCATCATCGGGGACCGGGGAGCTGTTTTTT.

This clonotype occurred a few times. V and J are TRBV12-3 or TRBV12-4 and TRBJ1-2; no definite D call. The CDR3 length is 12 residues. V was clipped by 5 bases and J by 3 bases, with 7 bases between them. The CDR3 bases are TGTGCCAGCAGTAAGGGCTACTATGGCTACACCTTC. It yields the protein CASSKGYYGYTF.